These 3 T cell receptor beta chains share one sample of origin, sequenced in a study of PD-1 blockade in classical Hodgkin lymphoma (dated by TCRdb to about 2020). The time point label for this specimen denotes: cycle 1 day 1 (C1D1), immediately before nivolumab initiation. Every trial patient had relapsed after autologous stem cell transplantation, and cohorts A, B and C differed in prior brentuximab vedotin exposure. To prepare the library, the immunoSEQ multiplex PCR assay was applied. TCRdb stores this immuneACCESS table with in-frame sequences only. Part of the clones is absent; in the studies checked, under half of the shortfall reflects unresolved V genes, and no reason is known for the rest. The sample table shows about 19,000 clones, and roughly 84% are seen once. 6.3% of the sample comes from the top ten. The sequences come from peripheral blood mononuclear cells (PBMCs), collected at baseline. These TCRs come from a human donor with classical Hodgkin lymphoma.

This chain connects TRBV7-8 to TRBJ1-5; D possibly corresponds to TRBD1 (5 bases). Germline assignment: CDR1 SGHVS and CDR2 FQNEAQ. Deletions cut 5 bases from V and 0 bases from J, with 8 bases between. This CDR3 has 14 amino acids. This CDR3 reads CASSTRGSNQPQHF. DNA of the CDR3: TGTGCCAGCAGCACTAGGGGTAGCAATCAGCCCCAGCATTTT.

The rearrangement links TRBV7-9 to TRBJ2-2, with D perhaps TRBD1 (5 bases). This CDR3 is 15 amino acids long. The V end lost 3 bases, the J end lost 1 base, and 9 bases lay between the germline ends. In germline, CDR1 is SEHNR, CDR2 FQNEAQ (reference sequence). CDR3: CASSFQGRNTGELFF. CDR3 nucleotides: TGTGCCAGCAGCTTCCAGGGAAGGAACACCGGGGAGCTGTTTTTT.

The chain has TRBV5-1 and TRBJ2-3, with TRBD1 as a possible D gene (6 bases). The germline gives CDR1 SGHRS, CDR2 YFSETQ. The germline V and J ends were trimmed by 4 bases and 4 bases, with 16 bases remaining between them. CDR3 length equals 15 residues. CDR3 sequence (DNA): TGCGCCAGCAGCCTCGGAGACAGGTCCGCAGATACGCAGTATTTT. Amino acid sequence: CASSLGDRSADTQYF.